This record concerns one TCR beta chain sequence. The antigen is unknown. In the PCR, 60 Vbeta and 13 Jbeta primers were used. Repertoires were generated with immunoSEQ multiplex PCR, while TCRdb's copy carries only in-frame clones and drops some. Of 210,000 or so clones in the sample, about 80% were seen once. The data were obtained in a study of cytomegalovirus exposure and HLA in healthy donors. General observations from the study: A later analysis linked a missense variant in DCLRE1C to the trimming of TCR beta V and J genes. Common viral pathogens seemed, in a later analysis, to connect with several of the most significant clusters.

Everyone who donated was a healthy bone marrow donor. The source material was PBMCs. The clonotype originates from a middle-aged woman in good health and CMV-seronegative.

The chain's CDR3 is CASSFTGGYNEQFF. The CDR3, as DNA: TGTGCCAGCAGTTTTACGGGGGGCTACAATGAGCAGTTCTTC. V and J are TRBV6-1 and TRBJ2-1; 7 bases fit TRBD2. Germline lookup yields CDR1 MNHNS and CDR2 SASEGT. The trim removed 5 bases at V and 3 bases at J, leaving 4 bases unmatched. The CDR3 has 14 residues.